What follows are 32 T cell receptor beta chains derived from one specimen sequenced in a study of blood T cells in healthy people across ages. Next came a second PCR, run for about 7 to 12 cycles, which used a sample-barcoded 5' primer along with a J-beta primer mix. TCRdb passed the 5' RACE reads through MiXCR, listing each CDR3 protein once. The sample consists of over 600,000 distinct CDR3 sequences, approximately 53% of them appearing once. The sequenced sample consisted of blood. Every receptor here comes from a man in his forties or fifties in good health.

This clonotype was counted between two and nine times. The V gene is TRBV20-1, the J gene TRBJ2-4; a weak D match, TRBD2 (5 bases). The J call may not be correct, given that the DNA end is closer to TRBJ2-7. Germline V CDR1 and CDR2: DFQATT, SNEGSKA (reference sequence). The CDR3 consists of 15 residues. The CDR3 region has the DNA TGCAGTGCTAACGCATTTAGCGAGTCTTTGGGCGAGCAGTACTTC. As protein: CSANAFSESLGEQYF.

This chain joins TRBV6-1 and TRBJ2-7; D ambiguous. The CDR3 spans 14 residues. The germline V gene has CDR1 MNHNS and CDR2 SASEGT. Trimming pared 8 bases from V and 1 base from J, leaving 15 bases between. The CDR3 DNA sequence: TGTGCCAGCTCGAGTGCCCTGATATCCTACGAGCAGTACTTC. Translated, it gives CASSSALISYEQYF.

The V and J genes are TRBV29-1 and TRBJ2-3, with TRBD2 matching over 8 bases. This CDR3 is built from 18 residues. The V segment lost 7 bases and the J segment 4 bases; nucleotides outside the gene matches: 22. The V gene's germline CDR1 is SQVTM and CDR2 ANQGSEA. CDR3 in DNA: TGCAGCGGTACTACCCTTTTTAGCGGGATGAGTGTCGCAGATACGCAGTATTTT. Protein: CSGTTLFSGMSVADTQYF.

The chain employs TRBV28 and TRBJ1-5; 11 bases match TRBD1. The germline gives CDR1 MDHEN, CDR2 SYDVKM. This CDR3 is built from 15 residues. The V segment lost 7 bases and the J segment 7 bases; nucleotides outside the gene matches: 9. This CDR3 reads CASTSSGQGVQPQHF. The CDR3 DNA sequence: TGTGCCAGCACGTCTTCGGGACAGGGGGTCCAGCCCCAGCATTTT. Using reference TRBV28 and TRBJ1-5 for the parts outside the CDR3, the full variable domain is DVKVTQSSRYLVKRTGEKVFLECVQDMDHENMFWYRQDPGLGLRLIYFSYDVKMKEKGDIPEGYSVSREKKERFSLILESASTNQTSMYLCASTSSGQGVQPQHFGDGTRLSIL.

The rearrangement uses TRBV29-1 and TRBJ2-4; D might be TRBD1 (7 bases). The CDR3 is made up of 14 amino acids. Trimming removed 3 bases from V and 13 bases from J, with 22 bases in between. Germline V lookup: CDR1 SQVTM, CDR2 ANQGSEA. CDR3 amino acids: CSVDRGGGGQEQYF. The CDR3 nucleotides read TGCAGCGTTGACCGAGGCGGAGGGGGCCAGGAGCAGTACTTC.

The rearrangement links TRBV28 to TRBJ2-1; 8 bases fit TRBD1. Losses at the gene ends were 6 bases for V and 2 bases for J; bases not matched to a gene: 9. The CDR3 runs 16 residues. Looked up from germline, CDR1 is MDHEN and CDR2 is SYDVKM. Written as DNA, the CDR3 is TGTGCCAGCAGGCCCCAAGGACAGGGCACCTACAATGAGCAGTTCTTC. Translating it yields CASRPQGQGTYNEQFF.

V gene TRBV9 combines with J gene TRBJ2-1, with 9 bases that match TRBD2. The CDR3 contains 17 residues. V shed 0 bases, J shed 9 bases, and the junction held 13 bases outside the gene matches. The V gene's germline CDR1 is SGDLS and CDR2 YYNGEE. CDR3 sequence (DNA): TGTGCCAGCAGCGTAGGGGCTAGCGGGGTCGGCGGGGGTGAGCAGTTCTTC. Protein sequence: CASSVGASGVGGGEQFF. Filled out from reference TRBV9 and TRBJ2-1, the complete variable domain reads DSGVTQTPKHLITATGQRVTLRCSPRSGDLSVYWYQQSLDQGLQFLIQYYNGEERAKGNILERFSAQQFPDLHSELNLSSLELGDSALYFCASSVGASGVGGGEQFFGPGTRLTVL.

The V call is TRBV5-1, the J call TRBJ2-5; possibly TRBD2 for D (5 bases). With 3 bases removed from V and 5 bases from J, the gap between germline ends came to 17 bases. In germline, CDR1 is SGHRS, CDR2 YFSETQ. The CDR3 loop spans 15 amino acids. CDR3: CASSSTIGVEETQYF. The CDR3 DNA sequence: TGCGCCAGCAGCTCAACGATCGGGGTCGAGGAGACCCAGTACTTC.

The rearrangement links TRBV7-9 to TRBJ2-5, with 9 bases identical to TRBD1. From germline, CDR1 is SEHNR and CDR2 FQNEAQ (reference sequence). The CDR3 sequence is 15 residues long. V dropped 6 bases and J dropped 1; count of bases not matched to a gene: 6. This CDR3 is CASRPDRGPQETQYF. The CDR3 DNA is TGTGCCAGCAGACCGGACAGGGGCCCCCAAGAGACCCAGTACTTC.

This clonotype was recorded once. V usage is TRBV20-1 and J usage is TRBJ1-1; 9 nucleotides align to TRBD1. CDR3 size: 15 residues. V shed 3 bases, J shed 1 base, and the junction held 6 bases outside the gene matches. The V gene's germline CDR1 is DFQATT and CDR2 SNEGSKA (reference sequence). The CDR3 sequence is CSASNPTGGNTEAFF. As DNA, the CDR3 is TGCAGTGCTAGTAACCCGACAGGGGGGAACACTGAAGCTTTCTTT.

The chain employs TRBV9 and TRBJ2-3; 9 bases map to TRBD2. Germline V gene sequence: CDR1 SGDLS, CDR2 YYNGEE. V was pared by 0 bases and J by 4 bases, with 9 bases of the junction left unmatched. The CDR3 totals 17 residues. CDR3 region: CASSVGGAGGPSDTQYF. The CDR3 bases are TGTGCCAGCAGCGTAGGAGGCGCGGGAGGGCCCTCAGATACGCAGTATTTT.

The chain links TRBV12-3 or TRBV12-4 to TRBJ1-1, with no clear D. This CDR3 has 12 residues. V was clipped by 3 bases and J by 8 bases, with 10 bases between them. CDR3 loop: CASSFSSGEAFF. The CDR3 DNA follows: TGTGCCAGCAGTTTTTCGTCAGGCGAAGCTTTCTTT.

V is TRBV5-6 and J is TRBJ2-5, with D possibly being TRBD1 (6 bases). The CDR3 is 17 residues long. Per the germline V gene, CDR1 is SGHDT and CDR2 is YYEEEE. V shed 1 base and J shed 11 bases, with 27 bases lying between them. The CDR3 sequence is CASSLKAVALRGSEQYF. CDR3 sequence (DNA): TGTGCCAGCAGCTTGAAGGCGGTGGCCCTCAGGGGTAGTGAGCAGTACTTC.

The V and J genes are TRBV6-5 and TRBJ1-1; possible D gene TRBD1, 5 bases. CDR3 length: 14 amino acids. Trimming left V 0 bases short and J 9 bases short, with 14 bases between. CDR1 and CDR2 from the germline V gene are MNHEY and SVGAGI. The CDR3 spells CASSYSSGRGKAFF. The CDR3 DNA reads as TGTGCCAGCAGTTACTCGTCGGGGCGAGGCAAAGCTTTCTTT.

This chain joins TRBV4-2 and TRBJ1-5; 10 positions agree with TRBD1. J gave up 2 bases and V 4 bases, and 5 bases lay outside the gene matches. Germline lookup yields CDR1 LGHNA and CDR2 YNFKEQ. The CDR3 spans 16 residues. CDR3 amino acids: CASSLGQGEGNQPQHF. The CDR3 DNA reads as TGTGCCAGCAGCCTTGGACAGGGGGAGGGCAATCAGCCCCAGCATTTT.

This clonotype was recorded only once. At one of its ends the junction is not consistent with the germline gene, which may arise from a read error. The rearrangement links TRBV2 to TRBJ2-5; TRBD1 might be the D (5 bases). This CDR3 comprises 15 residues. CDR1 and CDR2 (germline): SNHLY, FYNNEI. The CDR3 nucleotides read TGTGTCAGCAGTGAAGCAGGGATTCGCCAAGAGACCCAGTACTTC. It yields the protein CVSSEAGIRQETQYF.

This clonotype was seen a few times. The CDR3 spells CASSFLAANGNEQFF. DNA for the CDR3: TGTGCCAGCAGCTTTCTAGCAGCAAACGGGAATGAGCAGTTCTTC. The chain combines TRBV7-3 with TRBJ2-1; weak D call: TRBD2 (5 bases). The germline V and J ends were trimmed by 3 bases and 7 bases, with 16 bases remaining between them. Germline-derived CDR1 and CDR2 are SGHTA and FQGTGA. The CDR3 spans 15 residues.

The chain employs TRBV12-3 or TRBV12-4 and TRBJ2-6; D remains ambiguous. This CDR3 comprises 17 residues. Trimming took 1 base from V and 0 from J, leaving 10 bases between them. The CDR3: CASSLVVGFSGANVLTF. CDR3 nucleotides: TGTGCCAGCAGTTTAGTGGTAGGGTTCTCTGGGGCCAACGTCCTGACTTTC.

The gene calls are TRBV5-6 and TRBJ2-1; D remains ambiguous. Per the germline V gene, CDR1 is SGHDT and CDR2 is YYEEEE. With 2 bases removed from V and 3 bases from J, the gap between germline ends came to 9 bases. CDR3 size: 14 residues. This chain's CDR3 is CASSFVRIYNEQFF. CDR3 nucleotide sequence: TGTGCCAGCAGCTTTGTCCGGATCTACAATGAGCAGTTCTTC.

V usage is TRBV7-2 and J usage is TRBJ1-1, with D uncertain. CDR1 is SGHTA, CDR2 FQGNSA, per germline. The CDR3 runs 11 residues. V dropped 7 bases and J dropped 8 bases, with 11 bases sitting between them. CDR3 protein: CASTLHDEAFF. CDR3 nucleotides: TGTGCCAGCACCCTGCATGACGAAGCTTTCTTT.

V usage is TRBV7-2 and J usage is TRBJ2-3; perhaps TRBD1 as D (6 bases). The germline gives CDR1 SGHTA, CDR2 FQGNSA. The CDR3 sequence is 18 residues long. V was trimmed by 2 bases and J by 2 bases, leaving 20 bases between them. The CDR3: CASSLLPAGTIITDTQYF. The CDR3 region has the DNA TGTGCCAGCAGCTTACTCCCCGCCGGGACAATAATCACAGATACGCAGTATTTT.

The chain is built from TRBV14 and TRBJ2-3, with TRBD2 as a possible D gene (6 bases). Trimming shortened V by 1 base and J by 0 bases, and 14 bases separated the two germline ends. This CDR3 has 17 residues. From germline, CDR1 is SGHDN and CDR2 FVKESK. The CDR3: CASSQVRASASTDTQYF. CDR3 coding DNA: TGTGCCAGCAGCCAAGTTCGGGCTAGCGCGAGCACAGATACGCAGTATTTT.

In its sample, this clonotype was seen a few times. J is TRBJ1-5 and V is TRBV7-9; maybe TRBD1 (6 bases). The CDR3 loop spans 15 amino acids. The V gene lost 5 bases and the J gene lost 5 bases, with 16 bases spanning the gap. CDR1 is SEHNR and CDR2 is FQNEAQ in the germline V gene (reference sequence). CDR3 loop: CASSRAEGGDQPQHF. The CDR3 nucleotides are TGTGCCAGCAGCCGTGCGGAGGGGGGTGATCAGCCCCAGCATTTT. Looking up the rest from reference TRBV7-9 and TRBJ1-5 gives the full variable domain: DTGVSQNPRHKITKRGQNVTFRCDPISEHNRLYWYRQTLGQGPEFLTYFQNEAQLEKSRLLSDRFSAERPKGSFSTLEIQRTEQGDSAMYLCASSRAEGGDQPQHFGDGTRLSIL.

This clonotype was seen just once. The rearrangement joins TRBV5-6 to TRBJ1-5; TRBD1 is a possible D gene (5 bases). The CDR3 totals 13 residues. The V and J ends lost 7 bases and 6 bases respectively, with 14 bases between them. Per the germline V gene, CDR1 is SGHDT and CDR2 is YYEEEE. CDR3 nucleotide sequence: TGTGCCAGCGGAAGGGGAGGAAGTCAGCCCCAGCATTTT. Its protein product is CASGRGGSQPQHF.

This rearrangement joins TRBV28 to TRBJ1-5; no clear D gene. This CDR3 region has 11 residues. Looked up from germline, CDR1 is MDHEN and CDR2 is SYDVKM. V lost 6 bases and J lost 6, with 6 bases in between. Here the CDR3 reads CASRTSQPQHF. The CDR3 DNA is TGTGCCAGCAGAACCAGTCAGCCCCAGCATTTT.

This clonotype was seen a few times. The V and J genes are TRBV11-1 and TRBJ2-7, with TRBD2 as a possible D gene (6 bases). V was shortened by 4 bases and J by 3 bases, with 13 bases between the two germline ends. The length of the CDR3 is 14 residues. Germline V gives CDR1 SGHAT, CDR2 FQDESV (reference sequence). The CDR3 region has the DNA TGTGCCAGCAGCTCGCAGGAGGGGATCTACGAGCAGTACTTC. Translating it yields CASSSQEGIYEQYF.

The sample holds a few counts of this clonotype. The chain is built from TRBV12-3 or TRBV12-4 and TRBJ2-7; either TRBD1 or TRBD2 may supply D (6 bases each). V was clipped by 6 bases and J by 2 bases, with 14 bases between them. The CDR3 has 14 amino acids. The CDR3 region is CASRAGHKAYEQYF. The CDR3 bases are TGTGCCAGCAGGGCGGGACACAAGGCCTACGAGCAGTACTTC.

This chain's CDR3 is CASPPSGLPGDTQYF. The DNA for the CDR3 is TGTGCCAGCCCCCCAAGTGGGCTGCCGGGGGATACGCAGTATTTT. The gene calls are TRBV7-8 and TRBJ2-3; the D gene is possibly TRBD2 (5 bases). Deletions cut 8 bases from V and 6 bases from J, with 21 bases between. The CDR3 contains 15 residues. The germline V gene encodes CDR1 SGHVS and CDR2 FQNEAQ.

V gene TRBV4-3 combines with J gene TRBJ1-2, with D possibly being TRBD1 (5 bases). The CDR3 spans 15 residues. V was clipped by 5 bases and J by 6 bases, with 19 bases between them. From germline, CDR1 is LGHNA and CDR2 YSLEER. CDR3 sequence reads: CASSGRGEGSHGYTF. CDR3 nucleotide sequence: TGCGCCAGCAGCGGAAGAGGGGAAGGGTCGCATGGCTACACCTTC.

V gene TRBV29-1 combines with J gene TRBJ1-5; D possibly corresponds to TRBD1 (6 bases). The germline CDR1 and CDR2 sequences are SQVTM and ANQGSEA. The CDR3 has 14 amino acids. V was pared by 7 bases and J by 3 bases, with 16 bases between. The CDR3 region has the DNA TGCAGCGCTTTAACAGGGACCACCAATCAGCCCCAGCATTTT. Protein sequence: CSALTGTTNQPQHF.

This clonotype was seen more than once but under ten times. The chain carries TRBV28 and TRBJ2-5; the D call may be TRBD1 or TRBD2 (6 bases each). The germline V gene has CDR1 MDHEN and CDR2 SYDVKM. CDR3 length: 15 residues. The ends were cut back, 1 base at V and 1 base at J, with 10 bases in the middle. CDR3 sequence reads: CASSLSRGAQETQYF. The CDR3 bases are TGTGCCAGCAGTTTATCGAGGGGGGCCCAAGAGACCCAGTACTTC. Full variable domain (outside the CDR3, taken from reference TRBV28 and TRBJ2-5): DVKVTQSSRYLVKRTGEKVFLECVQDMDHENMFWYRQDPGLGLRLIYFSYDVKMKEKGDIPEGYSVSREKKERFSLILESASTNQTSMYLCASSLSRGAQETQYFGPGTRLLVL.

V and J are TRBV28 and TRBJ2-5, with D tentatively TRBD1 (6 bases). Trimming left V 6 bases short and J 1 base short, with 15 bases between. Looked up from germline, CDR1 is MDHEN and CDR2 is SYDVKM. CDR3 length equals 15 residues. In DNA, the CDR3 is TGTGCCAGCAGAATGACAGGATGGGCCCAAGAGACCCAGTACTTC. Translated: CASRMTGWAQETQYF.